The source of this T cell receptor (beta chain) is a study of T cell repertoires in cytomegalovirus infection. The study's findings and limits: Ex vivo responses were dominated by HLA-C-restricted CMV-specific TCR beta clonotypes.

This clonotype was counted at least ten times. Antigen: not known. The DNA is left out, because the CDR3 cannot be placed on it with certainty; the CDR3 is given as TCRdb lists it. TCRdb independently ran MiXCR on the reads; one entry per CDR3 protein. The table includes about 240,000 distinct CDR3 sequences, 9% to 15% detected once. Germline-derived CDR1 and CDR2 are SGHTA and FQGNSA. The CDR3 is 14 amino acids in total, end residues counted. Sequenced: PBMCs. The chain links TRBV7-2 to TRBJ2-2. This sequence was found in a human donor in good health (CMV status not recorded). Some clones in this sample may be carry-over from other donors' samples. CDR3 protein: CASSLVKTPGSCFF.